Sequencing of this T cell receptor beta chain was carried out in a study of T-cell memory formation after mild COVID-19. Whole-study context: Each donor largely had its own TCR clusters.

TCRdb independently ran MiXCR on the 5' RACE reads; one entry per CDR3 protein. The sample lists about 340,000 distinct CDR3 sequences, roughly 15% occurring once. Germline V CDR1 and CDR2: SGHDT, YYEEEE. The CDR3 consists of 14 residues. V shed 4 bases, J shed 5 bases, and the junction held 3 bases outside the gene matches. Specimen: PBMCs or a T cell subset sorted from them (not recorded which). This chain uses TRBV5-6 with TRBJ1-1; 12 bases fit TRBD1. The clonotype comes from a man aged 18 to 30 who had mild COVID-19 (a few samples of this study predate the infection). Cell type and time point are not known. The CDR3 protein is CASSRDRGLTEAFF. As DNA, the CDR3 is TGTGCCAGCAGCAGGGACAGGGGGCTGACTGAAGCTTTCTTT.